This TCR beta chain was captured by sequencing in a study of blood T cell repertoires in COVID-19. Study in general: Samples taken during acute and convalescent COVID-19 were collected in the United States, Italy and Spain.

Looked up from germline, CDR1 is SGDLS and CDR2 is YYNGEE. This CDR3 has 15 amino acids. The J segment lost 8 bases and the V segment lost 0 bases, leaving 5 bases of the junction unmatched. Study processing details: Estimated nucleated cell counts came from reference gene primer amplification. TCRdb keeps only in-frame clones here, not all; method: immunoSEQ multiplex PCR. That table gives V, J and clone size, and the DNA gave D and trimming. The sample holds 250,000 or so clones, approximately 90% seen once. Ages ranged from about 18 to 89 years, with residence in around 24 US areas. Cohort assignment relied on participant-reported clinical history. The sample holds one count of this clone.

Sequenced: PBMCs or T cells enriched from blood (not recorded which). The clonotype comes from a woman aged 25 to 39 with acute COVID-19. This chain joins TRBV9 and TRBJ1-6, with 7 bases that match TRBD1. The CDR3 DNA sequence: TGTGCCAGCAGCGTAGAACAGGGGTGGGATTCACCCCTCCACTTT. Translated, it gives CASSVEQGWDSPLHF.